This T cell receptor (beta chain) stems from a study of blood T cells in healthy people across ages. A second PCR of 7 to 11 cycles used a sample-barcoded 5' primer and a J-beta primer mix. Researchers report that a template-switch adaptor with 12 random nucleotides tagged each cDNA molecule. TCRdb used MiXCR to reprocess the 5' RACE reads, holding one entry per CDR3 protein. Found here are about 1.5 million distinct CDR3 sequences, around 42% of them singletons; the top ten hold roughly 7.9%. With 0 bases removed from V and 8 bases from J, the gap between germline ends came to 13 bases. The germline gives CDR1 DFQATT, CDR2 SNEGSKA (reference sequence). The CDR3 has 13 residues. Per sample, at least 6 micrograms of total RNA were extracted.

The clonotype was recovered from a woman aged 18-35 years in good health. This sequence joins TRBV20-1 and TRBJ1-2; D gene ambiguous. Sequenced input: blood. The chain's CDR3 is CSARDGREQGYTF. The DNA for the CDR3 is TGCAGTGCTAGAGATGGGCGGGAGCAGGGCTACACCTTC.